Listed below are T cell receptor beta chains from one sample, sequenced in a study of OX40 agonist ivuxolimab in advanced cancers. The assay was immunoSEQ multiplex PCR, and TCRdb's table has in-frame clones only and misses some. The data hold tens of thousands of clones, with more than 75% observed a single time. Source: CD4+ or CD8+ T cells sorted from blood, taken in a trial of the OX40 agonist ivuxolimab. Receptor source: an adult with an advanced solid tumor such as melanoma, head and neck, liver or kidney cancer. The CDR3 runs from the conserved cysteine through the conserved F or W. Fields, in order: D gene, clone size, V gene, J gene, CDR3 protein, CDR3 DNA. The D gene is left open where the match is weak. A clone size is listed for some rows: how often the clone was seen (once, few, many), or a class if it is expanded.

>-|-|TRBV19|TRBJ1-5
CASSTAYGGQPQHF
TGTGCCAGTAGTACAGCCTACGGGGGTCAGCCCCAGCATTTT
>-|-|TRBV19|TRBJ2-7
CASSIAGGGSYEQYF
TGTGCCAGTAGTATAGCGGGCGGAGGTAGCTACGAGCAGTACTTC
>TRBD1|-|TRBV9|TRBJ2-5
CASSATGGVGRETQYF
TGTGCCAGCAGCGCGACAGGGGGAGTCGGACGAGAGACCCAGTACTTC
>TRBD1|-|TRBV27|TRBJ1-2
CASSPGGGYGYTF
TGTGCCAGCAGTCCAGGGGGGGGCTATGGCTACACCTTC
>TRBD2|-|TRBV13|TRBJ2-1
CASSLTQRGGSEQFF
TGTGCCAGCAGCTTAACCCAGCGGGGGGGCTCTGAGCAGTTCTTC
>-|-|TRBV19|TRBJ2-1
CASSRMGNEQFF
TGTGCCAGTAGTCGAATGGGCAATGAGCAGTTCTTC
>-|once|TRBV9|TRBJ1-2
CASSVVPDPANYGYTF
TGTGCCAGCAGCGTAGTTCCCGATCCAGCTAACTATGGCTACACCTTC
>-|few|TRBV30|TRBJ2-7
CAWSEGGEQYF
TGTGCCTGGAGTGAAGGGGGCGAGCAGTACTTC
>-|once|TRBV7-7|TRBJ2-5
CASSREIQETQYF
TGTGCCAGCAGCCGAGAGATACAAGAGACCCAGTACTTC
>-|-|TRBV14|TRBJ1-4
CASSPLWSTNEKLFF
TGTGCCAGCAGCCCACTATGGTCCACTAATGAAAAACTGTTTTTT
>-|-|TRBV10-3|TRBJ2-4
CAINQGFDDIQYF
TGTGCCATCAACCAGGGCTTTGATGACATTCAGTACTTC
>-|medium-sized|TRBV2|TRBJ1-5
CASSEWRNNQPQHF
TGTGCCAGCAGTGAATGGCGGAACAATCAGCCCCAGCATTTT
>-|-|TRBV7-9|TRBJ2-1
CASSGGGTVYNEQFF
TGTGCCAGCAGCGGGGGCGGGACAGTCTACAATGAGCAGTTCTTC